A single T cell receptor beta chain is shown here with its context. Seattle's cohort entered during active infection and was followed longitudinally. This sample is drawn from a study of blood T cell repertoires in COVID-19. As for the study in general: There were acute and convalescent COVID-19 samples, and they came from the United States, Italy and Spain. From T cells, B-cell-depleted T cells, or PBMCs came the material, which was cDNA or gDNA.

Germline-derived CDR1 and CDR2 are SGHRS and YFSETQ. The CDR3 extends over 15 amino acids. With 1 base removed from V and 5 bases from J, the gap between germline ends came to 15 bases. In the original workflow: Reference gene primer amplification gave nucleated cell count estimates. TCRdb's table, derived via immunoSEQ multiplex PCR, lists solely in-frame clones and lacks some. Clonal size and the V and J genes are those of that table, whereas D and trimming came from the DNA. The sample lists over 400,000 clones, roughly nine tenths occurring once. The clonotype comes from a woman aged 45-65 years with COVID-19, enrolled during active disease. The sample comprised peripheral blood. This chain connects TRBV5-1 to TRBJ1-1, with D perhaps matching TRBD1 (5 bases). In DNA form, the CDR3 reads TGCGCCAGCAGCTTGAGACAGTTTGGGGGGACTGAAGCTTTCTTT. This translates into CASSLRQFGGTEAFF.